The rows below give T cell receptor beta chains drawn from one sample of a study of long-term antiretroviral therapy in people with HIV. Method: immunoSEQ multiplex PCR; TCRdb's copy keeps in-frame clones and lacks some. The table includes about 22,000 clones, roughly 80% detected once. The sequences come from unsorted PBMCs, collected around 5.9 years after starting antiretroviral therapy. These receptor sequences come from a man aged 25 to 40 with HIV. The CDR3 runs from the conserved cysteine through the conserved F or W. A D gene is named only where the DNA matches it firmly. Clone sizes are given selectively: once, few, many, or a class where the clone is expanded.

size | J | D | V | DNA | CDR3
. | TRBJ2-3 | . | TRBV2 | TGTGCCAGCAGTTACGACAGAGATACGCAGTATTTT | CASSYDRDTQYF
. | TRBJ2-7 | . | TRBV7-2 | TGTGCCAGCAGCTTAGCCGGTGCTTCGGGCGAGCAGTACTTC | CASSLAGASGEQYF
. | TRBJ1-2 | . | TRBV2 | TGTGCCAGCAATTCAGGGAGGGCCTATGGCTACACCTTC | CASNSGRAYGYTF
. | TRBJ2-1 | TRBD1 | TRBV7-9 | TGTGCCATCGAAACAGGGGGCAATGAGCAGTTCTTC | CAIETGGNEQFF
. | TRBJ2-7 | TRBD1 | TRBV9 | TGTGCCAGCAGCACAAGACAGGGCGACCCCTACGAGCAGTACTTC | CASSTRQGDPYEQYF
. | TRBJ1-1 | . | TRBV9 | TGTGCCAGCAGCAGCAGTGCCATGAACACTGAAGCTTTCTTT | CASSSSAMNTEAFF
once | TRBJ1-1 | . | TRBV11-2 | TGTGCCAGCAGCTTAGATCCGGGGGGATACACTGAAGCTTTCTTT | CASSLDPGGYTEAFF
. | TRBJ1-5 | . | TRBV27 | TGTGCCAGCAGTTTACAGGGTGGCAATCAGCCCCAGCATTTT | CASSLQGGNQPQHF
. | TRBJ2-2 | TRBD2 | TRBV9 | TGTGCCAGCAGCGTAGAAGGCGGGAGGGGCACCGGGGAGCTGTTTTTT | CASSVEGGRGTGELFF
. | TRBJ2-7 | TRBD1 | TRBV11-2 | TGTGCCAGCAGCAATCTCCGGGACAGTCTCATTTACGAGCAGTACTTC | CASSNLRDSLIYEQYF
. | TRBJ2-3 | TRBD1 | TRBV6-5 | TGTGCCAGCAGTGCCGACAGGGGTGTGGCAGATACGCAGTATTTT | CASSADRGVADTQYF
. | TRBJ1-1 | . | TRBV10-3 | TGTGCCATCAGTGACAGGGAAGGGACTGAAGCTTTCTTT | CAISDREGTEAFF
. | TRBJ2-5 | TRBD1 | TRBV10-3 | TGTGCCATCAGACCCGGGACAGGGTCTTGGAGGGGGCAAGAGACCCAGTACTTC | CAIRPGTGSWRGQETQYF
. | TRBJ1-5 | . | TRBV27 | TGTGCCAGCAGTCCGCGGCCGGGCAATCAGCCCCAGCATTTT | CASSPRPGNQPQHF
. | TRBJ2-3 | TRBD1 | TRBV5-6 | TGTGCCAGCAGCTTTGACAGGGGATTATCCGGTACGCAGTATTTT | CASSFDRGLSGTQYF
. | TRBJ1-2 | . | TRBV10-3 | TGTGCCACCCAAGGACCGACTAACTATGGCTACACCTTC | CATQGPTNYGYTF
large | TRBJ1-2 | . | TRBV6-5 | TGTGCCAGCAGTTACGGGGGCGCCGCCTATGGCTACACCTTC | CASSYGGAAYGYTF
. | TRBJ2-5 | . | TRBV7-6 | TGTGCCAGCAGCCCAATCAGCCGCCTGGAGACCCAGTACTTC | CASSPISRLETQYF
. | TRBJ2-7 | . | TRBV10-3 | TGTGCCATCTCGAGGAACCGCTACGAGCAGTACTTC | CAISRNRYEQYF
. | TRBJ2-3 | . | TRBV28 | TGTGCCAGCAGTTTAAGCCTCCTCACCGGGACTGGAACCACAGATACGCAGTATTTT | CASSLSLLTGTGTTDTQYF
. | TRBJ1-3 | . | TRBV4-3 | TGCGCCAGCAGCCAAGATAGGGGAAACACCATATATTTT | CASSQDRGNTIYF
. | TRBJ2-1 | . | TRBV7-3 | TGTGCCAGCAGCCCAGGGGCGACAACCTACAATGAGCAGTTCTTC | CASSPGATTYNEQFF
once | TRBJ2-7 | . | TRBV29-1 | TGCAGCGTAAAGACAGTCTCCTACGAGCAGTACTTC | CSVKTVSYEQYF
. | TRBJ1-5 | TRBD1 | TRBV7-8 | TGTGCCAGCAGCCCTCAATTAGGGACAGTTGGTCAGCCCCAGCATTTT | CASSPQLGTVGQPQHF
once | TRBJ2-2 | TRBD2 | TRBV28 | TGTGCCAGCAGTTCTCACCCCACACGATCGACTAGCGCCCAAAGGAACACCGGGGAGCTGTTTTTT | CASSSHPTRSTSAQRNTGELFF
. | TRBJ2-7 | . | TRBV27 | TGTGCCAGCAGTTTTAGGGGGTCGGCCTACGAGCAGTACTTC | CASSFRGSAYEQYF
. | TRBJ1-1 | . | TRBV27 | TGTGCCAGCAGTTCAGGGGCCCTCACTGAAGCTTTCTTT | CASSSGALTEAFF
few | TRBJ2-7 | TRBD2 | TRBV5-1 | TGCGCCAGCAGCTTGAGGGAAACTAGCGGTACACCCTACGAGCAGTACTTC | CASSLRETSGTPYEQYF
. | TRBJ2-1 | TRBD1 | TRBV6-5 | TGTGCCAGCAGAGAGTCAGGGGGCTCCTACAATGAGCAGTTCTTC | CASRESGGSYNEQFF
once | TRBJ2-2 | . | TRBV18 | TGTGCCAGCTCACCAATGATAGTCAGCGCGAACACCGGGGAGCTGTTTTTT | CASSPMIVSANTGELFF
. | TRBJ2-1 | . | TRBV4-3 | TGCGCCAGCAGCCAAGATCGGGGCAGTCCAAGTGAGCAGTTCTTC | CASSQDRGSPSEQFF
. | TRBJ2-1 | TRBD2 | TRBV7-2 | TGTGCCAGCAGTTTTGGGGTGGCGGGAGATGAGCAGTTCTTC | CASSFGVAGDEQFF
. | TRBJ2-2 | . | TRBV19 | TGTGCCAGTAGTATGCTTGCGGGACAGAACACCGGGGAGCTGTTTTTT | CASSMLAGQNTGELFF
once | TRBJ1-5 | TRBD1 | TRBV28 | TGTGCCAGCAGCTTCGACAGGGCGAATAGGCCCCAGCATTTT | CASSFDRANRPQHF
. | TRBJ1-4 | . | TRBV18 | TGTGCCAGCTCACTCGCCTCCCCCGGGACGGGAAATGAAAAACTGTTTTTT | CASSLASPGTGNEKLFF
. | TRBJ2-1 | TRBD2 | TRBV27 | TGTGCCAGCATTGCAGCGGGGGGGCCGATCAATGAGCAGTTCTTC | CASIAAGGPINEQFF
. | TRBJ2-2 | . | TRBV9 | TGTGCCAGCAGCCCCCGAGATGCCGGGGAGCTGTTTTTT | CASSPRDAGELFF
. | TRBJ1-1 | TRBD1 | TRBV7-2 | TGTGCCAGCAGCTCCAGGGGGGGACAGATCACTGAAGCTTTCTTT | CASSSRGGQITEAFF
. | TRBJ1-2 | TRBD1 | TRBV4-3 | TGCGCCAGCAGCCAAGGAGTTACAGGGGCGACCTATGGCTACACCTTC | CASSQGVTGATYGYTF
few | TRBJ1-2 | TRBD1 | TRBV5-1 | TGCGCCAGCAGCCTGGGACAGGTCGGGGGCTACACCTTC | CASSLGQVGGYTF
. | TRBJ1-5 | . | TRBV27 | TGTGCCAGCAGTCCCTCGACGTCGCGCCAGCCCCAGCATTTT | CASSPSTSRQPQHF
. | TRBJ2-7 | . | TRBV28 | TGTGCCAGCAGGGTTTTGTCCGAGCAGTACTTC | CASRVLSEQYF
. | TRBJ1-1 | . | TRBV6-5 | TGTGCCAGCAGTTGGGCCAAGAACACTGAAGCTTTCTTT | CASSWAKNTEAFF
few | TRBJ2-7 | . | TRBV5-1 | TGCGCCAGCAGGAAGGAGGAAGGGGAATACGAGCAGTACTTC | CASRKEEGEYEQYF
. | TRBJ2-5 | . | TRBV14 | TGTGCCAGCAGCCATCTGCTAGAGGGGCAGGGGTACCAAGAGACCCAGTACTTC | CASSHLLEGQGYQETQYF
. | TRBJ2-1 | TRBD2 | TRBV5-8 | TGTGCCAGCAGCTTGGGGGCGGGAGGAAGTCTGGATGAGCAGTTCTTC | CASSLGAGGSLDEQFF
. | TRBJ2-5 | . | TRBV19 | TGTGCCAGTAGTGCCAGGTCCCTCGGGGAGACCCAGTACTTC | CASSARSLGETQYF
. | TRBJ2-7 | . | TRBV6-5 | TGTGCCAGCAGTTACGCCCCAACCTACGAGCAGTACTTC | CASSYAPTYEQYF
. | TRBJ2-7 | TRBD1 | TRBV25-1 | TGTGCCAGCAGTGACGTGGACAGGCAAGGCTACGAGCAGTACTTC | CASSDVDRQGYEQYF
. | TRBJ1-1 | . | TRBV18 | TGTGCCAGCTCACTCGGGGGAGGGAACACTGAAGCTTTCTTT | CASSLGGGNTEAFF
. | TRBJ2-7 | TRBD1 | TRBV6-1 | TGTGCCAGCAGTGAAGGGACAGGGACCTACGAGCAGTACTTC | CASSEGTGTYEQYF
few | TRBJ1-2 | . | TRBV7-6 | TGTGCCAGCAGTTCTCCAGGCGGGGGCGACTATGGCTACACCTTC | CASSSPGGGDYGYTF
few | TRBJ1-6 | . | TRBV11-1 | TGTGCCAGCAGCCACAGGGAAAGTGGCAATTCACCCCTCCACTTT | CASSHRESGNSPLHF
. | TRBJ2-1 | TRBD2 | TRBV15 | TGTGCCACCAGCAGAGATTACAGTCGGACTAGCGGGAGCAATGAGCAGTTCTTC | CATSRDYSRTSGSNEQFF
few | TRBJ2-5 | TRBD1 | TRBV19 | TGTGCCAGTGGACAGGGTCAAGAGACCCAGTACTTC | CASGQGQETQYF
. | TRBJ1-2 | . | TRBV7-6 | TGTGCCAGCAGCCTAGGACAGAACTATGGCTACACCTTC | CASSLGQNYGYTF
. | TRBJ2-7 | TRBD2 | TRBV6-1 | TGTGCCAGCAGTGACCCTAGGACTAGTGGGTCCTACGAGCAGTACTTC | CASSDPRTSGSYEQYF
once | TRBJ1-6 | . | TRBV5-1 | TGCGCCAGCAGCTTGAGCGGACTCTCCTATAATTCACCCCTCCACTTT | CASSLSGLSYNSPLHF
. | TRBJ2-1 | . | TRBV5-1 | TGCGCCAGCAGCTTGGACGGGGGGCCCAATGAGCAGTTCTTC | CASSLDGGPNEQFF
. | TRBJ1-5 | . | TRBV27 | TGTGCCAGCAGCCCCGACCCGGAGGGGGCCCAGCATTTT | CASSPDPEGAQHF